The entry below gives a single T cell receptor beta chain sequence along with its context. Its matching antigen is unknown. The use of a sample-barcoded 5' primer and a J-beta primer mix characterized a second PCR of about 7 to 12 cycles. One entry per CDR3 protein, called by TCRdb with MiXCR from the 5' RACE reads. The profile shows hundreds of thousands of distinct CDR3 sequences, about 30% of them singletons. The CDR3 is 14 amino acids. Germline V gene lookup returns CDR1 SGHRS and CDR2 YFSETQ. With 5 bases removed from V and 2 bases from J, the gap between germline ends came to 13 bases. The sample belongs to a study of blood T cells in healthy people across ages. Study-level information: Template switching picked up about one barcoded beta molecule for each two T cells.

Each donor supplied around 9.6 milliliters of peripheral blood. Each sample yielded at least 6 million isolated PBMCs. Points from the study as a whole: Both naive CD4+ cell counts and diversity were greater in long-lived donors than in aged donors.

The receptor was isolated from an elderly woman in good health. V usage is TRBV5-1 and J usage is TRBJ2-5; D not certain. The sample consisted of blood. The CDR3 here is CASRRSHSQETQYF. CDR3 DNA: TGCGCCAGCAGAAGGTCCCATTCGCAAGAGACCCAGTACTTC.